A selection of T cell receptor beta chains follows, all from one sample in a study of blood T cell repertoires in COVID-19. The method was immunoSEQ multiplex PCR; TCRdb's version includes in-frame clones alone and lacks a portion of them. The table has more than 200,000 clones, 88% seen once; the top ten hold over 1.5%. Specimen: peripheral blood. These receptors were taken from a man aged 70-80 years with acute or convalescent COVID-19. Both conserved end residues are part of each CDR3. D genes are given only for firm matches. Part of the rows lack a size; the others show once, few, many or a class for expanded clones.

.,TRBJ1-5,.,TRBV6-5,CASSYPPYRPNQPQHF,TGTGCCAGCAGTTACCCGCCCTACAGGCCCAATCAGCCCCAGCATTTT
few,TRBJ2-7,TRBD2,TRBV9,CASSASGLAGGSYEQYF,TGTGCCAGCAGCGCCTCGGGACTAGCGGGAGGATCGTACGAGCAGTACTTC
.,TRBJ2-2,TRBD2,TRBV28,CASRPRTSGYTGELFF,TGTGCCAGCAGGCCTAGGACTAGCGGTTACACCGGGGAGCTGTTTTTT
.,TRBJ1-4,TRBD1,TRBV7-3,CASSRTGGAYEKLFF,TGTGCCAGCAGCAGGACAGGGGGCGCGTATGAAAAACTGTTTTTT
.,TRBJ1-5,.,TRBV3-1/TRBV3-2,CASSPWGGQQPQHF,TGTGCCAGCAGCCCATGGGGGGGCCAACAGCCCCAGCATTTT
.,TRBJ2-4,TRBD1,TRBV2,CASSYTGTAQYF,TGTGCCAGCAGTTATACAGGGACAGCTCAGTACTTC
.,TRBJ2-1,TRBD2,TRBV5-1,CASRLAGGSSYNEQFF,TGCGCCAGCAGACTAGCGGGAGGGAGCTCCTACAATGAGCAGTTCTTC
.,TRBJ2-5,TRBD1,TRBV2,CASSFRDSQETQYF,TGTGCCAGCAGTTTTCGGGACAGCCAAGAGACCCAGTACTTC
.,TRBJ2-7,.,TRBV27,CASSPTGIQFVYEQYF,TGTGCCAGCAGTCCTACCGGGATCCAATTCGTCTACGAGCAGTACTTC
once,TRBJ2-6,.,TRBV30,CASNSRGHANSGANVLTF,TGTGCCTCCAATTCACGGGGACACGCGAACTCTGGGGCCAACGTCCTGACTTTC
.,TRBJ2-5,TRBD2,TRBV20-1,CSAIDWTSGRQETQYF,TGCAGTGCTATTGACTGGACTAGCGGGAGGCAAGAGACCCAGTACTTC
.,TRBJ1-1,.,TRBV12-3/TRBV12-4,CASSLVADTEAFF,TGTGCCAGCAGTTTAGTGGCGGACACTGAAGCTTTCTTT
.,TRBJ1-1,.,TRBV30,CAWARWANLNTEAFF,TGTGCCTGGGCCCGATGGGCAAACCTGAACACTGAAGCTTTCTTT
.,TRBJ1-2,TRBD1,TRBV27,CASRGQVMGYTF,TGTGCCAGCAGGGGACAGGTTATGGGCTACACCTTC
once,TRBJ1-2,.,TRBV5-1,CASSLAPGGINYGYTF,TGCGCCAGCAGCTTGGCCCCCGGGGGAATTAACTATGGCTACACCTTC
.,TRBJ2-2,.,TRBV5-1,CASSLEEVGSYTGELFF,TGCGCCAGCAGCTTGGAGGAGGTCGGGAGCTACACCGGGGAGCTGTTTTTT
.,TRBJ2-3,.,TRBV2,CASKGLTDTQYF,TGTGCCAGCAAGGGGCTAACAGATACGCAGTATTTT
few,TRBJ2-4,TRBD1,TRBV9,CASSASTGLRQGAKNIQYF,TGTGCCAGCAGCGCAAGCACGGGCCTCCGACAGGGGGCAAAAAACATTCAGTACTTC
.,TRBJ2-7,.,TRBV6-6,CASSTTPSSYEQYF,TGTGCCAGCAGTACGACACCAAGCTCCTACGAGCAGTACTTC
.,TRBJ2-2,TRBD1,TRBV6-5,CASSWTGVGELFF,TGTGCCAGCAGTTGGACAGGGGTAGGGGAGCTGTTTTTT
.,TRBJ2-3,TRBD2,TRBV7-2,CASSPSGRASDTQYF,TGTGCCAGCAGCCCTAGCGGGAGGGCCAGCGATACGCAGTATTTT
.,TRBJ1-1,.,TRBV3-1/TRBV3-2,CASSQQGTTEAFF,TGTGCCAGCAGCCAACAGGGTACGACTGAAGCTTTCTTT